One sample yielded the 32 T cell receptor beta chains listed below, sequenced in a study of identical twins. TCRdb re-analysed the 5' RACE reads in MiXCR, keeping a single row per CDR3 protein. The sample holds about 920,000 distinct CDR3 sequences, about 12% seen once. These data were also reused for a study on yellow fever vaccine responses in identical twins.

What was sequenced was PBMCs. The source of these receptors is a woman between 18 and 30 years old in good health.

This clonotype was recorded at least ten times. V and J are TRBV12-3 or TRBV12-4 and TRBJ1-4; possible D gene TRBD1, 5 bases. The CDR3 runs 15 residues. The germline V and J ends were trimmed by 4 bases and 4 bases, with 13 bases remaining between them. In nucleotides, the CDR3 is TGTGCCAGCAGTTCCTGGGACGAGAATAATGAAAAACTGTTTTTT. Its translation is CASSSWDENNEKLFF.

This clonotype was seen repeatedly, ten times or more. The chain has TRBV20-1 and TRBJ1-6; possibly TRBD1 for D (6 bases). V shed 3 bases and J shed 9 bases, with 12 bases lying between them. CDR3 length: 13 amino acids. Germline lookup yields CDR1 DFQATT and CDR2 SNEGSKA (reference sequence). Here the CDR3 reads CSASTEGGSPLHF. In DNA form, the CDR3 reads TGCAGTGCTAGCACCGAGGGGGGTTCACCCCTCCACTTT.

The chain couples TRBV6-2 or TRBV6-3 to TRBJ2-1; 8 nucleotides line up with TRBD2. The CDR3 length is 14 residues. Trimming cost V 5 bases and J 6 bases; bases outside gene matches: 6. CDR1 and CDR2 from the germline V gene are MNHEY and SVGEGT. CDR3 nucleotides: TGTGCCAGCAGTCCCCGCGGGAGGTCCAATGAGCAGTTCTTC. This gives the protein CASSPRGRSNEQFF.

This clonotype was seen more than once but under ten times. V gene TRBV6-5 combines with J gene TRBJ2-3; the D gene is possibly TRBD1 (5 bases). The V and J ends lost 2 bases and 1 base respectively, with 7 bases between them. The CDR3 loop spans 14 amino acids. Germline-derived CDR1 and CDR2 are MNHEY and SVGAGI. CDR3 bases: TGTGCCAGCAGTTACGACAGAGGCACAGATACGCAGTATTTT. This sequence encodes CASSYDRGTDTQYF.

The V gene is TRBV7-6, the J gene TRBJ2-1; the match to TRBD2 covers 8 bases. The CDR3 is made up of 15 amino acids. Germline CDR1 SGHVS, CDR2 FNYEAQ. After removal of 7 bases from V and 5 bases from J, the junction contained 10 bases not matched to a gene. The CDR3 region is CASTPTGGANNEQFF. For the CDR3, the DNA is TGTGCCAGCACCCCAACGGGGGGGGCCAACAATGAGCAGTTCTTC. The full variable domain, completed using reference TRBV7-6 and TRBJ2-1, is GAGVSQSPRYKVTKRGQDVALRCDPISGHVSLYWYRQALGQGPEFLTYFNYEAQQDKSGLPNDRFSAERPEGSISTLTIQRTEQRDSAMYRCASTPTGGANNEQFFGPGTRLTVL.

Only a few counts were recorded for this clonotype. This chain uses TRBV6-1 with TRBJ2-1; 8 bases agree with TRBD2. Germline V gives CDR1 MNHNS, CDR2 SASEGT. The CDR3 covers 14 residues. J lost 7 bases, V lost 8 bases, and 10 bases had no gene match. CDR3 region: CASLTSGGTNEQFF. The DNA of the CDR3 is TGTGCCAGCCTCACTAGCGGAGGAACAAATGAGCAGTTCTTC.

The table lists this clonotype with many counts. The chain combines TRBV28 with TRBJ2-3; 13 nucleotides align to TRBD2. From germline, CDR1 is MDHEN and CDR2 SYDVKM. The V segment lost 4 bases and the J segment 2 bases; nucleotides outside the gene matches: 6. This CDR3 comprises 17 residues. The CDR3 DNA is TGTGCCAGCAGTTCCGGACTAGCGGGGGCCATCACAGATACGCAGTATTTT. Its protein product is CASSSGLAGAITDTQYF.

This clonotype occurred a few times. This chain uses TRBV24-1 with TRBJ2-3, with D tentatively TRBD2 (6 bases). Trimming took off 1 base at V and 4 bases at J, with 17 bases between the two ends. Germline values: CDR1 KGHDR, CDR2 SFDVKD. This CDR3 has 17 amino acids. CDR3 sequence (DNA): TGTGCCACCAGTGATTTAAGGAGGGGTCTTCCGTCAGATACGCAGTATTTT. This codes for CATSDLRRGLPSDTQYF.

The chain links TRBV19 to TRBJ2-7; D perhaps matches TRBD2 (5 bases). The CDR3 runs to 18 residues. Germline V gene lookup returns CDR1 LNHDA and CDR2 SQIVND (reference sequence). Between the trimmed V and J ends, which lost 1 base and 3 bases, there was a span of 22 bases. The CDR3 reads CASSIGRVRAESDYEQYF. CDR3 coding DNA: TGTGCCAGTAGTATAGGAAGGGTGCGGGCAGAATCAGACTACGAGCAGTACTTC.

The genes are TRBV20-1 and TRBJ2-2; a possible D gene is TRBD1 (6 bases). V shed 7 bases and J shed 2 bases, with 14 bases lying between them. The CDR3 length is 14 residues. Per the germline V gene, CDR1 is DFQATT and CDR2 is SNEGSKA (reference sequence). The CDR3 bases are TGCAGTGTACCGGGACACTTAAACACCGGGGAGCTGTTTTTT. Translated: CSVPGHLNTGELFF.

This clonotype was detected a few times. This chain uses TRBV10-1 with TRBJ1-5, with 9 bases aligning to TRBD1. V was clipped by 4 bases and J by 7 bases; unmatched bases: 2. This CDR3 is built from 13 residues. Germline V gene sequence: CDR1 WNHNN, CDR2 SYGVQD (reference sequence). The chain's CDR3 is CASSAGTGQPQHF. As DNA, the CDR3 is TGCGCCAGCAGTGCCGGGACAGGGCAGCCCCAGCATTTT.

The chain combines TRBV6-1 with TRBJ2-7; TRBD1 might be the D (5 bases). Per germline, CDR1 MNHNS and CDR2 SASEGT. The CDR3 is 13 amino acids. V was shortened by 5 bases and J by 3 bases, with 11 bases between the two germline ends. CDR3 in DNA: TGTGCCAGCAGTAAAGGACACCTCTACGAGCAGTACGTC. Translation gives CASSKGHLYEQYV.

Only a few counts were recorded for this clonotype. The chain couples TRBV9 to TRBJ2-7; TRBD1 might be the D (6 bases). Germline CDR1 reads SGDLS; CDR2 reads YYNGEE. The CDR3 length is 15 residues. Trimming pared 4 bases from V and 3 bases from J, leaving 17 bases between. The CDR3: CASSPSDRMDYEQYF. The CDR3 region has the DNA TGTGCCAGCAGCCCCTCCGACAGGATGGACTACGAGCAGTACTTC. The entire variable domain, with the rest obtained from reference TRBV9 and TRBJ2-7, is as follows: DSGVTQTPKHLITATGQRVTLRCSPRSGDLSVYWYQQSLDQGLQFLIQYYNGEERAKGNILERFSAQQFPDLHSELNLSSLELGDSALYFCASSPSDRMDYEQYFGPGTRLTVT.

The rearrangement joins TRBV29-1 to TRBJ2-5, with TRBD2 as a possible D gene (6 bases). This CDR3 spans 13 amino acids. Germline V lookup: CDR1 SQVTM, CDR2 ANQGSEA. Trimming took 6 bases from V and 3 from J, leaving 14 bases between them. The CDR3 DNA reads as TGCAGCGTGGCGGGACGACAAAAAGAGACCCAGTACTTC. This translates into CSVAGRQKETQYF.

The rearrangement links TRBV5-5 to TRBJ2-4; no firm D call. Per germline, CDR1 SGHKS and CDR2 YYEKEE (reference sequence). Trimming removed 0 bases from V and 8 bases from J, with 12 bases in between. This CDR3 comprises 14 residues. As DNA, the CDR3 is TGTGCCAGCAGCTTGGAACTCTCAAGGGACATTCAGTACTTC. Translation: CASSLELSRDIQYF. Based on the CDR3 plus reference TRBV5-5 and TRBJ2-4, the full variable domain is DAGVTQSPTHLIKTRGQQVTLRCSPISGHKSVSWYQQVLGQGPQFIFQYYEKEERGRGNFPDRFSARQFPNYSSELNVNALLLGDSALYLCASSLELSRDIQYFGAGTRLSVL.

The chain has TRBV12-5 and TRBJ1-5; D is unclear. CDR1 is LGHNT, CDR2 FRNRAP, per germline. There are 17 residues in the CDR3. Trimming removed 5 bases from V and 2 bases from J, with 19 bases in between. As DNA, the CDR3 is TGTGCTAGTGGTCTGAGTCCCCAGGCGGTTGGCAATCAGCCCCAGCATTTT. Amino acids: CASGLSPQAVGNQPQHF.

This clonotype showed up just a few times. The rearrangement links TRBV29-1 to TRBJ2-7, with D possibly being TRBD1 (5 bases). Trimming removed 6 bases from V and 3 bases from J, with 15 bases in between. Per the germline V gene, CDR1 is SQVTM and CDR2 is ANQGSEA. The CDR3 covers 13 residues. DNA of the CDR3: TGCAGCGTCATCTCAATGACAGACTACGAGCAGTACGTC. Translated, it gives CSVISMTDYEQYV.

This sequence joins TRBV3-1 and TRBJ1-1; TRBD1 is a possible D gene (5 bases). V dropped 1 base and J dropped 5 bases, with 14 bases sitting between them. This CDR3 has 15 amino acids. Germline V gene sequence: CDR1 LGHDT, CDR2 YNNKEL (reference sequence). CDR3: CASSQVPGLGTEAFF. CDR3 nucleotides: TGTGCCAGCAGCCAAGTACCGGGACTCGGGACTGAAGCTTTCTTT.

The chain joins TRBV28 to TRBJ1-2; D remains ambiguous. This CDR3 region has 15 residues. Trimming stripped 5 bases from V and 0 bases from J, with 13 bases between. Germline loops: CDR1 MDHEN, CDR2 SYDVKM. The CDR3 sequence: CASSPPSTANYGYTF. CDR3 DNA: TGTGCCAGCAGTCCACCCTCTACAGCTAACTATGGCTACACCTTC.

This clonotype was detected a few times. CDR3 residues: CAISGTSGGQNTGELFF. CDR3 nucleotide sequence: TGTGCCATCAGTGGGACTAGCGGGGGCCAGAACACCGGGGAGCTGTTTTTT. The chain links TRBV10-3 to TRBJ2-2; 13 nucleotides align to TRBD2. Looked up from germline, CDR1 is ENHRY and CDR2 is SYGVKD. V dropped 4 bases and J dropped 1; count of bases not matched to a gene: 3. The CDR3 is 17 residues long.

This clonotype occurred a few times. The chain has TRBV10-3 and TRBJ2-7; 9 bases are a match to TRBD2. CDR3 length: 13 amino acids. The V gene's germline CDR1 is ENHRY and CDR2 SYGVKD. Germline trimming cut 5 bases from V and 4 bases from J; bases unmatched to any gene: 3. In nucleotides, the CDR3 is TGTGCCATCAGTAGGACTAGCGAGTACGAGCAGTACTTC. Protein: CAISRTSEYEQYF.

This clonotype occurred a few times. The rearrangement joins TRBV21-1 to TRBJ1-4; the D call TRBD1 from the table was never checked on the DNA. TRBV21-1 is a pseudogene locus. The CDR3 consists of 15 residues. The CDR3 spells CASSKPDRGPEKLFF. The CDR3 DNA follows: TGTGCCAGCAGCAAACCGGACAGGGGGCCCGAAAAACTGTTTTTT.

The chain uses TRBV7-9 and TRBJ1-6; D remains unclear. The CDR3 has 15 amino acids. V gave up 3 bases and J gave up 6 bases, with 12 bases separating them. CDR1 and CDR2 (germline): SEHNR, FQNEAQ (reference sequence). The CDR3 loop is CASSLPRVGNSPLHF. CDR3 bases: TGTGCCAGCAGCTTGCCCCGGGTGGGTAATTCACCCCTCCACTTT.

The J gene is TRBJ2-3, the V gene TRBV5-1, with 10 bases aligning to TRBD2. This CDR3 spans 16 amino acids. Germline values: CDR1 SGHRS, CDR2 YFSETQ. V trimming: 3 bases; J trimming: 1 base; junction bases outside the gene matches: 5. CDR3 nucleotides: TGCGCCAGCAGCTCAGCCGGGACTAGCGGCACAGATACGCAGTATTTT. Its translation is CASSSAGTSGTDTQYF.

This clonotype was seen a handful of times. The CDR3 DNA is TGCAGTGCTAGAGGGGACTCCCTTGGGTCCGGGGAGCTGTTTTTT. Translation gives CSARGDSLGSGELFF. The V gene is TRBV20-1, the J gene TRBJ2-2; weak D call: TRBD2 (6 bases). Trimming pared 1 base from V and 6 bases from J, leaving 15 bases between. The CDR3 contains 15 residues. Germline assignment: CDR1 DFQATT and CDR2 SNEGSKA (reference sequence).

This clonotype has a count of ten or more. The chain combines TRBV10-3 with TRBJ1-6; D uncertain. This CDR3 is 13 amino acids long. Germline CDR1 reads ENHRY; CDR2 reads SYGVKD. Trimming removed 4 bases at V and 7 bases at J, with 8 bases between. This CDR3 is CAISGGGNSPLHF. CDR3 DNA sequence: TGTGCCATCAGTGGGGGAGGGAATTCACCCCTCCACTTT.

V usage is TRBV4-1 and J usage is TRBJ2-1; 11 bases align to TRBD2. Germline V CDR1 and CDR2: MGHRA, YSYEKL. The V and J ends lost 2 bases and 5 bases, in that order; junction bases with no gene match: 5. The CDR3 runs 16 residues. The CDR3 nucleotides are TGCGCCAGCAGCCAACTTCTAGCGGGGGGAGACAATGAGCAGTTCTTC. This sequence encodes CASSQLLAGGDNEQFF.

V usage is TRBV15 and J usage is TRBJ2-3; D perhaps matches TRBD1 (6 bases). Trimming shortened V by 1 base and J by 1 base, and 9 bases separated the two germline ends. Germline values: CDR1 LNHNV, CDR2 YYDKDF (reference sequence). This CDR3 region has 15 residues. The CDR3 is CATSRGTEGTDTQYF. The CDR3, as DNA: TGTGCCACCAGCAGAGGGACAGAGGGCACAGATACGCAGTATTTT.

The chain employs TRBV6-1 and TRBJ1-1; 7 bases are a match to TRBD1. This CDR3 spans 15 amino acids. V dropped 5 bases and J dropped 0; count of bases not matched to a gene: 6. Looked up from germline, CDR1 is MNHNS and CDR2 is SASEGT. The CDR3 DNA follows: TGTGCCAGCAGTCGCCAAACAGGGGTGAACACTGAAGCTTTCTTT. Residues: CASSRQTGVNTEAFF.

This clonotype was observed a few times. The chain joins TRBV20-1 to TRBJ2-7, with TRBD1 as a possible D gene (5 bases). Germline assignment: CDR1 DFQATT and CDR2 SNEGSKA (reference sequence). This CDR3 comprises 11 residues. V was trimmed by 6 bases and J by 2 bases, leaving 8 bases between them. As DNA, the CDR3 is TGCAGTGCGTCGGACACCTACGAGCAGTACGTC. Its protein product is CSASDTYEQYV.

This clonotype was counted a few times. The V call is TRBV19, the J call TRBJ2-7, with a possible D match to TRBD1 (6 bases). Trimming took off 5 bases at V and 0 bases at J, with 11 bases between the two ends. This CDR3 region has 14 residues. CDR1 is LNHDA, CDR2 SQIVND, per germline (reference sequence). CDR3 protein: CASSSGHFSYEQYF. Here the CDR3 DNA reads TGTGCCAGTAGTTCGGGACACTTCTCCTACGAGCAGTACTTC.

This clonotype was counted only a few times. This rearrangement joins TRBV5-1 to TRBJ2-3; TRBD2 is a possible D gene (7 bases). This CDR3 has 15 residues. The germline V gene encodes CDR1 SGHRS and CDR2 YFSETQ. Trimming removed 0 bases at V and 4 bases at J, with 12 bases between. The CDR3 sequence is CASSLVGGAPDTQYF. For the CDR3, the DNA is TGCGCCAGCAGCTTGGTTGGGGGGGCCCCAGATACGCAGTATTTT.